This is a list of T cell receptor beta chains from one sample in a study of T cell responses to AZD1222 COVID-19 vaccine. The table came from immunoSEQ multiplex PCR; TCRdb's copy has only in-frame clones and leaves some out. The data contain around 99,000 clones, approximately 90% of them seen just once; the ten biggest clones take up roughly 18%. Source: peripheral blood, taken on day 0 of AZD1222 vaccination. These receptors were obtained from an adult in good health. Each CDR3 is given with its conserved first and last residue. A D gene is named only where the DNA matches it firmly. For some rows the clone size is stated as once, few or many, or as a class when expanded; others skip it.

>-|-|TRBJ1-6|TRBV5-1
CASSLARGSPLHF
TGCGCCAGCAGCCTAGCAAGGGGGTCACCCCTCCACTTT
>-|TRBD1|TRBJ1-4|TRBV7-2
CASSLNRGITNEKLFF
TGTGCCAGCAGCTTGAACAGGGGAATAACTAATGAAAAACTGTTTTTT
>-|-|TRBJ1-2|TRBV5-8
CASSLRVGGYTF
TGTGCCAGCAGCTTGAGAGTCGGAGGCTACACCTTC
>-|-|TRBJ1-2|TRBV5-1
CASSPSGVYGYTF
TGCGCCAGCAGCCCCTCGGGGGTTTATGGCTACACCTTC
>-|-|TRBJ1-2|TRBV21-1
CASPTGGYTF
TGTGCCAGCCCTACGGGAGGCTACACCTTC
>-|-|TRBJ2-1|TRBV21-1
CASSKGYEAWLNEQFF
TGTGCCAGCAGCAAAGGTTACGAGGCGTGGCTCAATGAGCAGTTCTTC
>once|TRBD1|TRBJ2-1|TRBV28
CASSFSGQGGNEQFF
TGTGCCAGCAGTTTTTCGGGACAGGGTGGCAATGAGCAGTTCTTC
>-|-|TRBJ2-1|TRBV30
CAWSVRADNEQFF
TGTGCCTGGAGTGTACGGGCGGACAATGAGCAGTTCTTC
>-|-|TRBJ1-1|TRBV27
CASSGTANALTEAFF
TGTGCCAGCAGTGGGACGGCCAATGCGCTGACTGAAGCTTTCTTT
>-|-|TRBJ2-7|TRBV6-6
CASSEGYSYEQYF
TGTGCCAGCAGTGAGGGTTACTCCTACGAGCAGTACTTC
>once|TRBD2|TRBJ2-1|TRBV5-1
CASGRSGTYNEQFF
TGCGCCAGCGGTCGTAGCGGGACCTACAATGAGCAGTTCTTC
>-|-|TRBJ1-5|TRBV27
CASSLPNQPQHF
TGTGCCAGCAGCCTACCTAATCAGCCCCAGCATTTT
>once|-|TRBJ1-1|TRBV3-1/TRBV3-2
CASSQGLMNTEAFF
TGTGCCAGCAGCCAAGGGTTAATGAACACTGAAGCTTTCTTT
>-|-|TRBJ1-2|TRBV7-8
CASSQPGTIGYTF
TGTGCCAGCAGCCAACCCGGGACAATCGGCTACACCTTC
>-|-|TRBJ1-1|TRBV7-6
CASRAMAGTGVNTEAFF
TGTGCCAGCAGAGCTATGGCCGGGACGGGGGTGAACACTGAAGCTTTCTTT
>-|-|TRBJ1-1|TRBV12-3/TRBV12-4
CASSRRLEAFF
TGTGCCAGCAGTCGACGGCTTGAAGCTTTCTTT
>-|TRBD2|TRBJ2-5|TRBV7-2
CASSLFGGGARKETQYF
TGTGCCAGCAGCTTATTCGGCGGGGGGGCCCGGAAAGAGACCCAGTACTTC
>-|-|TRBJ1-3|TRBV6-2/TRBV6-3
CASSNTGAGDGNTIYF
TGTGCCAGCAGCAACACCGGGGCCGGGGACGGAAACACCATATATTTT
>-|-|TRBJ1-1|TRBV7-2
CASSRGPDPEAFF
TGTGCCAGCAGCCGAGGCCCCGATCCTGAAGCTTTCTTT
>-|TRBD2|TRBJ2-3|TRBV5-1
CASSSRSAGPDTQYF
TGCGCCAGCAGCTCCCGCTCAGCGGGACCAGATACGCAGTATTTT
>-|TRBD1|TRBJ2-3|TRBV19
CASGPGTGGPDTQYF
TGTGCCAGTGGGCCCGGGACAGGGGGCCCAGATACGCAGTATTTT